This T cell receptor (beta chain) was identified in a study of blood T cell repertoires in COVID-19. Study context: COVID-19 samples, acute and convalescent, were from the United States, Italy and Spain. PBMCs, B-cell-depleted T cells, or T cells provided the cDNA or gDNA that made up the material.

Under the authors' procedure: How many nucleated cells were present was estimated from reference gene primer amplification. The data were produced by immunoSEQ multiplex PCR, yet TCRdb's version contains in-frame clones alone and is incomplete. V, J and clone size are taken as reported in that table, and D and trimming were inferred from the DNA itself. The sample includes approximately 96,000 clones, 90% to 95% of them seen just once. Germline V lookup: CDR1 LNHDA, CDR2 SQIVND (reference sequence). CDR3 length: 15 amino acids. With 4 bases clipped from V and 2 bases from J, the junction kept 7 bases outside the gene matches.

The sequenced sample was peripheral blood. This TCR derives from a human donor with active COVID-19. The donor label of this sample is uncertain. The rearrangement links TRBV19 to TRBJ2-7; 8 nucleotides match TRBD1. The CDR3: CASSKQGDSAYEQYF. CDR3 nucleotides: TGTGCCAGTAGTAAACAGGGGGACAGCGCCTACGAGCAGTACTTC.